These 24 T cell receptor beta chains were sequenced from one sample in a study of radiotherapy plus CTLA-4 blockade in lung cancer. Profiling relied on immunoSEQ multiplex PCR, and the TCRdb table lists in-frame clones only, not all of them. In the table there are roughly 98,000 clones, about 83% of which are singletons. This sample comprised peripheral blood, obtained from a patient treated with radiotherapy plus ipilimumab. The receptors stem from a human donor with non-small cell lung cancer that progressed on radiotherapy plus ipilimumab.

This sequence joins TRBV5-5 and TRBJ1-2; TRBD1 matches 9 bases. With 3 bases clipped from V and 5 bases from J, the junction kept 8 bases outside the gene matches. Per germline, CDR1 SGHKS and CDR2 YYEKEE (reference sequence). The CDR3 is 15 residues long. The CDR3 bases are TGTGCCAGCAGCTCGAAAAAGGGACAGGGATATGGCTACACCTTC. This codes for CASSSKKGQGYGYTF.

The V and J genes are TRBV4-2 and TRBJ2-7; 15 bases are shared with TRBD2. Germline assignment: CDR1 LGHNA and CDR2 YNFKEQ. Unmatched junction bases numbered 2, after V lost 3 bases and J lost 2 bases. CDR3 size: 16 residues. The DNA of the CDR3 is TGTGCCAGCAGCCAGGGACTAGCGGGAGGTGCCTACGAGCAGTACTTC. Its translation is CASSQGLAGGAYEQYF.

This sequence joins TRBV7-8 and TRBJ1-2, with D maybe TRBD1 (6 bases). This CDR3 region has 17 residues. Between the trimmed V and J ends, which lost 5 bases and 4 bases, there was a span of 23 bases. Germline V gives CDR1 SGHVS, CDR2 FQNEAQ. The CDR3 region is CASSTSVLDRGAYGYTF. CDR3 coding DNA: TGTGCCAGCAGCACCAGCGTTTTGGATCGGGGGGCCTATGGCTACACCTTC.

This clone was counted a single time. The chain carries TRBV7-2 and TRBJ1-2; tentatively, D is TRBD1 (6 bases). Trimming cost V 5 bases and J 4 bases, with 17 bases left between them. CDR3 length: 15 residues. The germline CDR1 and CDR2 sequences are SGHTA and FQGNSA. The DNA of the CDR3 is TGTGCCAGCAGCCCCTCCTCCGGGACATTCTATGGCTACACCTTC. It specifies CASSPSSGTFYGYTF. Full variable domain (outside the CDR3, taken from reference TRBV7-2 and TRBJ1-2): GAGVSQSPSNKVTEKGKDVELRCDPISGHTALYWYRQSLGQGLEFLIYFQGNSAPDKSGLPSDRFSAERTGGSVSTLTIQRTQQEDSAVYLCASSPSSGTFYGYTFGSGTRLTVV.

The J gene is TRBJ1-2, the V gene TRBV19, with 7 positions matching TRBD1. The junction had 8 bases not matched to a gene; V was cut back by 0 bases and J by 4 bases. Germline V gene sequence: CDR1 LNHDA, CDR2 SQIVND (reference sequence). CDR3 length equals 16 residues. For the CDR3, the DNA is TGTGCCAGTAGTATAGATCTCCAGACAGGGATCTATGGCTACACCTTC. Its protein is CASSIDLQTGIYGYTF.

Here the CDR3 DNA reads TGTGCCAGCAGCTTGCTGGATACGCAGTATTTT. This sequence encodes CASSLLDTQYF. The chain uses TRBV7-8 and TRBJ2-3; D gene uncertain. This CDR3 is built from 11 residues. Trimming took 3 bases from V and 6 from J, leaving 4 bases between them. CDR1 is SGHVS and CDR2 is FQNEAQ in the germline V gene.

This rearrangement joins TRBV6-5 to TRBJ1-1, with TRBD1 matching over 10 bases. The CDR3 consists of 15 residues. Germline V gene lookup returns CDR1 MNHEY and CDR2 SVGAGI. Trimming at V came to 5 bases and at J to 4 bases, leaving 7 bases not matched to a gene. The CDR3 nucleotides read TGTGCCAGCAGTCGAAAGACAGGGGGCGTCACTGAAGCTTTCTTT. It is translated as CASSRKTGGVTEAFF.

The rearrangement joins TRBV6-5 to TRBJ1-2; D uncertain. Germline CDR1 MNHEY, CDR2 SVGAGI. This CDR3 region has 13 residues. V dropped 0 bases and J dropped 8 bases, with 10 bases sitting between them. CDR3 amino acids: CASSYSGPGGYTF. The CDR3 coding sequence is TGTGCCAGCAGTTACTCCGGGCCTGGAGGCTACACCTTC.

The rearrangement links TRBV6-1 to TRBJ2-3; 7 nucleotides agree with TRBD2. The V and J ends lost 11 bases and 2 bases, in that order; junction bases with no gene match: 10. Germline V lookup: CDR1 MNHNS, CDR2 SASEGT. The CDR3 is made up of 14 amino acids. Here the CDR3 reads CAGRKRGNTDTQYF. CDR3 nucleotide sequence: TGTGCCGGACGGAAGCGGGGCAACACAGATACGCAGTATTTT.

This clone was detected once. The chain is built from TRBV11-1 and TRBJ2-7; D not resolved. CDR3 size: 12 residues. V was clipped by 2 bases and J by 5 bases, with 7 bases between them. Germline CDR1 is SGHAT and CDR2 is FQDESV (reference sequence). The chain's CDR3 is CASSLIENEQYF. Written as DNA, the CDR3 is TGTGCCAGCAGCTTAATAGAAAACGAGCAGTACTTC. The complete variable domain, with remaining parts taken from reference TRBV11-1 and TRBJ2-7, reads EAEVAQSPRYKITEKSQAVAFWCDPISGHATLYWYRQILGQGPELLVQFQDESVVDDSQLPKDRFSAERLKGVDSTLKIQPAELGDSAMYLCASSLIENEQYFGPGTRLTVT.

The chain is built from TRBV30 and TRBJ1-5; no definite D call. V lost 4 bases to trimming and J lost 4 bases, with 11 bases between them. Germline CDR1 GTSNPN, CDR2 SVGIG (reference sequence). This CDR3 has 13 residues. CDR3 sequence: CAWNLAGNQPQHF. The CDR3 region has the DNA TGTGCCTGGAATCTTGCAGGTAATCAGCCCCAGCATTTT.

The gene calls are TRBV19 and TRBJ2-6; D may be TRBD1 (5 bases). This CDR3 is 19 amino acids long. Trimming stripped 5 bases from V and 5 bases from J, with 25 bases between. Germline CDR1 reads LNHDA; CDR2 reads SQIVND (reference sequence). In DNA, the CDR3 is TGTGCCAGTAGTGGCGTGTGGACAAAATCACAAAGTCGGGCCAACGTCCTGACTTTC. Its protein product is CASSGVWTKSQSRANVLTF.

The chain carries TRBV7-6 and TRBJ2-1; 8 nucleotides match TRBD1. V dropped 1 base and J dropped 0; count of bases not matched to a gene: 8. This CDR3 is built from 18 residues. Germline-derived CDR1 and CDR2 are SGHVS and FNYEAQ. This CDR3 is CASSLGTGMGGSYNEQFF. The CDR3 coding sequence is TGTGCCAGCAGCTTAGGGACAGGGATGGGGGGCTCCTACAATGAGCAGTTCTTC. Drawing the rest from reference TRBV7-6 and TRBJ2-1, the complete variable domain is GAGVSQSPRYKVTKRGQDVALRCDPISGHVSLYWYRQALGQGPEFLTYFNYEAQQDKSGLPNDRFSAERPEGSISTLTIQRTEQRDSAMYRCASSLGTGMGGSYNEQFFGPGTRLTVL.

The chain combines TRBV5-1 with TRBJ1-2; 8 bases fit TRBD1. CDR1 is SGHRS, CDR2 YFSETQ, per germline. The CDR3 extends over 16 amino acids. The J segment lost 3 bases and the V segment lost 0 bases, leaving 7 bases of the junction unmatched. DNA of the CDR3: TGCGCCAGCAGCTTGGCCGGCAGGGGGCTTGACTATGGCTACACCTTC. Residues: CASSLAGRGLDYGYTF.

This rearrangement joins TRBV29-1 to TRBJ1-2; TRBD1 might be the D (5 bases). V gave up 6 bases and J gave up 8 bases, with 16 bases separating them. CDR1 is SQVTM and CDR2 is ANQGSEA in the germline V gene. The CDR3 is 12 residues long. For the CDR3, the DNA is TGCAGCGTGGGGGACTCCCTGAGGGGCTACACCTTC. Translation: CSVGDSLRGYTF.

This clone was picked up a small number of times. The chain employs TRBV6-1 and TRBJ2-1; D gene uncertain. V lost 4 bases, J lost 5 bases, and 6 bases lay in between. The CDR3 length is 12 residues. Germline V gene lookup returns CDR1 MNHNS and CDR2 SASEGT. The CDR3 DNA reads as TGTGCCAGCAGTGTGCGCAACAATGAGCAGTTCTTC. Encoded protein: CASSVRNNEQFF.

The chain employs TRBV7-9 and TRBJ2-3; D may correspond to TRBD1 or TRBD2 (5 bases each). CDR3 length: 15 residues. V was cut by 5 bases and J by 0 bases, with 12 bases left in between. Germline lookup yields CDR1 SEHNR and CDR2 FQNEAQ (reference sequence). CDR3 nucleotide sequence: TGTGCCAGCAGCCGGGAAGGGGACAGCACAGATACGCAGTATTTT. Protein product: CASSREGDSTDTQYF.

The V gene is TRBV4-1, the J gene TRBJ2-1, with TRBD2 as a possible D gene (6 bases). Germline CDR1 and CDR2: MGHRA and YSYEKL. The CDR3 runs 11 residues. The V gene lost 4 bases and the J gene lost 10 bases, with 8 bases spanning the gap. The chain's CDR3 is CASSLGGEQFF. In nucleotides, the CDR3 is TGCGCCAGCAGCCTTGGGGGGGAGCAGTTCTTC.

The chain recombines TRBV11-2 with TRBJ1-5, with D unclear. In germline, CDR1 is SGHAT, CDR2 FQNNGV. The CDR3 consists of 13 residues. V shed 0 bases and J shed 6 bases, with 6 bases lying between them. The DNA of the CDR3 is TGTGCCAGCAGCTTAGACTTAGGTCAGCCCCAGCATTTT. As protein: CASSLDLGQPQHF. Together with reference TRBV11-2 and TRBJ1-5, the CDR3 gives the full variable domain: EAGVAQSPRYKIIEKRQSVAFWCNPISGHATLYWYQQILGQGPKLLIQFQNNGVVDDSQLPKDRFSAERLKGVDSTLKIQPAKLEDSAVYLCASSLDLGQPQHFGDGTRLSIL.

The J gene is TRBJ2-7, the V gene TRBV29-1; D unresolved. The CDR3 has 13 residues. Germline CDR1 reads SQVTM; CDR2 reads ANQGSEA. Trimming took 1 base from V and 0 from J, leaving 7 bases between them. In nucleotides, the CDR3 is TGCAGCGTTGAAGCAGCGAGCTCCTACGAGCAGTACTTC. The encoded protein is CSVEAASSYEQYF.

The V gene is TRBV18, the J gene TRBJ1-6; TRBD1 agrees at 7 bases. Per the germline V gene, CDR1 is KGHSH and CDR2 is LQKENI. Trimming at V came to 4 bases and at J to 10 bases, leaving 4 bases not matched to a gene. CDR3 length equals 13 residues. The CDR3 sequence: CASSLTGESPLHF. In DNA form, the CDR3 reads TGTGCCAGCTCACTTACAGGGGAGTCACCCCTCCACTTT.

In this sample, this clone turned up once. The chain is built from TRBV27 and TRBJ1-2, with 9 bases aligning to TRBD1. Germline V gives CDR1 MNHEY, CDR2 SMNVEV (reference sequence). The CDR3 has 14 residues. Losses at the gene ends were 6 bases for V and 4 bases for J; bases not matched to a gene: 6. The CDR3 DNA reads TGTGCCAGCAGACCCAGACAGGGGGGCTATGGCTACACCTTC. Translating it yields CASRPRQGGYGYTF.

V usage is TRBV28 and J usage is TRBJ1-1, with TRBD1 identical over 7 bases. V shed 7 bases, J shed 11 bases, and the junction held 7 bases outside the gene matches. Germline V lookup: CDR1 MDHEN, CDR2 SYDVKM. This CDR3 is built from 11 residues. This chain's CDR3 is CASTRQGRAFF. For the CDR3, the DNA is TGTGCCAGCACCCGACAGGGTAGGGCTTTCTTT.

On this clone: Other nucleotide sequences in the sample specify the same CDR3. The chain has TRBV5-6 and TRBJ2-3; D tentatively fits TRBD1 or TRBD2 (5 bases each). V dropped 3 bases and J dropped 3 bases, with 14 bases sitting between them. From germline, CDR1 is SGHDT and CDR2 YYEEEE. CDR3 length equals 15 residues. The DNA of the CDR3 is TGTGCCAGCAGCTCCCGGGGCCGAGGGACAGATACGCAGTATTTT. Its translation is CASSSRGRGTDTQYF.